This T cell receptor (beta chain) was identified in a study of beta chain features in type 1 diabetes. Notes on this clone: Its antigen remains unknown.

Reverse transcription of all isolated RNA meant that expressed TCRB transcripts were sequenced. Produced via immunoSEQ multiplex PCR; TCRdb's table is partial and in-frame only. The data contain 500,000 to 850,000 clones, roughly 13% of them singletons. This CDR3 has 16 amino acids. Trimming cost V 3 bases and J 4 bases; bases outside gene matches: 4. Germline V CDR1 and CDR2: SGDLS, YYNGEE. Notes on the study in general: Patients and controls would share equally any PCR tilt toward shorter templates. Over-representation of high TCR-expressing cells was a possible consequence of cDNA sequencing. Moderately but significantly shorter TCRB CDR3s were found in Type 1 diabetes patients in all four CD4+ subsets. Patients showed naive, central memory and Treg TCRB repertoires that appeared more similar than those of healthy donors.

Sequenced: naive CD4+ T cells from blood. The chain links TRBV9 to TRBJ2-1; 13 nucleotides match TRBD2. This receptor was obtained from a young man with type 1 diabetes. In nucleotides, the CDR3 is TGTGCCAGCAGCGCATCACTAGCGGGGGGGTACAATGAGCAGTTCTTC. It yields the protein CASSASLAGGYNEQFF. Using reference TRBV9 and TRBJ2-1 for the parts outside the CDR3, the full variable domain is DSGVTQTPKHLITATGQRVTLRCSPRSGDLSVYWYQQSLDQGLQFLIQYYNGEERAKGNILERFSAQQFPDLHSELNLSSLELGDSALYFCASSASLAGGYNEQFFGPGTRLTVL.